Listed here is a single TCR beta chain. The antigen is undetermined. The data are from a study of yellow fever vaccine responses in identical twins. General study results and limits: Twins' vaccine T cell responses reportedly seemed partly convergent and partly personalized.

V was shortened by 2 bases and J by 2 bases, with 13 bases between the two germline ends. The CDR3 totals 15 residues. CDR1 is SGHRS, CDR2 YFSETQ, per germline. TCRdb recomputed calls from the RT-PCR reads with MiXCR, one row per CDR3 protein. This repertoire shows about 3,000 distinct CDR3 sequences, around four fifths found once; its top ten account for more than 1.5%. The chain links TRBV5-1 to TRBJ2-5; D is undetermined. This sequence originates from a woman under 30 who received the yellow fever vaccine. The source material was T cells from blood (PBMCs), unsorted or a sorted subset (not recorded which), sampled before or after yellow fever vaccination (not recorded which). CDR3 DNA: TGCGCCAGCAGCTTCGGGCTGTCCTCTCAAGAGACCCAGTACTTC. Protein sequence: CASSFGLSSQETQYF.